Detailed here is one T cell receptor beta chain. The data stem from a study of blood T cell repertoires in COVID-19. Overall study context: T cells, B-cell-depleted T cells, or PBMCs supplied cDNA or gDNA.

CDR3 size: 15 residues. V was clipped by 4 bases and J by 5 bases; unmatched bases: 8. Germline CDR1 MDHEN, CDR2 SYDVKM. Everyone who took part was roughly 18 to 89 years old, and they came from about 23 US areas. Self-reported history from a screening survey and questionnaire set each donor's cohort. Assay: immunoSEQ multiplex PCR; the TCRdb copy retains only in-frame clones and omits some. This sample carries about 190,000 clones, 70% to 85% of them seen once, and the ten largest clones take roughly 3.2%. The clonotype originates from a woman aged 30 to 39 who had recovered from COVID-19. V and J are TRBV28 and TRBJ2-3; 8 bases are shared with TRBD1. Specimen: PBMCs or T cells enriched from blood (not recorded which). The CDR3, as DNA: TGTGCCAGCAGTTGGACAGGGTTCCAGAGAGATACGCAGTATTTT. This translates into CASSWTGFQRDTQYF.